This is a list of T cell receptor beta chains from one sample in a study of blood T cells in healthy people across ages. TCRdb re-derived calls from the 5' RACE reads in MiXCR, one entry per CDR3 protein. The top ten hold approximately 30% of the sample, which has just over 800,000 distinct CDR3 sequences, less than 80% seen once. Sample: blood. Every receptor here comes from a man aged 25 to 40 in good health. CDR3s include the opening cysteine and the closing phenylalanine or tryptophan. Clone size appears in some rows only: once, few, many, or a class for an expanded clone.

CDR3 protein	clone size	J gene	V gene
CASSQAGTSPGELFF	NA	TRBJ2-2	TRBV4-3
CASSARLAGVNEQFF	NA	TRBJ2-1	TRBV5-1
CASSAQGPSYGYTF	NA	TRBJ1-2	TRBV7-9
CASTHTDTQYF	few	TRBJ2-3	TRBV12-3/TRBV12-4
CASSFHSGLGKNIQYF	NA	TRBJ2-4	TRBV28
CASSETREETQYF	NA	NA	TRBV5-6
CASSVRAGHLGETQYF	NA	TRBJ2-5	TRBV2
CASRTDGSSYNSPLHF	NA	TRBJ1-6	TRBV6-2/TRBV6-3
CSAHERGAYNEQFF	few	TRBJ2-1	TRBV29-1
CASSQAMDNGKLFF	few	TRBJ1-4	TRBV4-3
CASSGAGPNLNTGELFF	few	TRBJ2-2	TRBV28
CASSSLVGGYGYTF	NA	TRBJ1-2	TRBV12-3/TRBV12-4
CASSLRASSGDIYNEQFF	NA	TRBJ2-1	TRBV7-3
CASREGGGAHTQYF	NA	TRBJ2-3	TRBV2
CASSYSTQGVTEAFF	NA	TRBJ1-1	TRBV6-5
CSSPATTNEKLFF	NA	TRBJ1-4	TRBV20-1
CSAIRYSYEQYF	NA	TRBJ2-7	TRBV20-1
CSVELGGGTDTQYF	NA	TRBJ2-3	TRBV29-1
CASSVIGGPQDTQYF	NA	TRBJ2-3	TRBV9
CSAYGAVSSYEQYF	NA	TRBJ2-7	TRBV29-1
CASSLLAGGGGETQYF	few	TRBJ2-5	TRBV6-6
CSAMDRAFYGYTF	few	TRBJ1-2	TRBV20-1